This TCR beta chain came from a study of cytomegalovirus exposure and HLA in healthy donors. Study overall: There were some 120 million unique TCR beta sequences, drawn from 150 million to 200 million T cells, in an earlier analysis. Study-wide results and limits: According to a later analysis, most TCR beta chains associated with CMV appeared HLA-restricted.

The PCR had 60 Vbeta and 13 Jbeta primers. Profiled with immunoSEQ multiplex PCR; TCRdb holds only in-frame clones, not every one. The repertoire has under 200,000 clones, around 88% of them found once; the top ten carry around 1.8%. The V gene's germline CDR1 is SGHTS and CDR2 YDEGEE. V was cut by 0 bases and J by 0 bases, with 6 bases left in between. The CDR3 extends over 15 amino acids. Concerning this clone: Its antigen is as yet unknown.

Sequencing was carried out using PBMCs. V gene TRBV5-8 combines with J gene TRBJ2-2, with D hard to call. This clonotype originated in a woman between 18 and 29 years old in good health and CMV-seronegative. The CDR3 nucleotides are TGTGCCAGCAGCTTGGCTCCCGCGAACACCGGGGAGCTGTTTTTT. Its protein is CASSLAPANTGELFF.